This record concerns one TCR beta chain sequence. The antigen is undetermined. V shed 3 bases and J shed 7 bases, with 25 bases lying between them. The CDR3 has 16 residues. The germline CDR1 and CDR2 sequences are DFQATT and SNEGSKA (reference sequence). This sample is drawn from a study of tumor and adjacent non-tumor tissue in lung cancer. Study results and caveats: Higher tumor TCR diversity was associated with shorter survival.

This sample's RNA came from whole unsorted tissue. Three rounds of nested PCR, following a modified ARM-PCR protocol, produced the TCRbeta library. TCRdb re-called the multiplex PCR reads through MiXCR, storing one row per CDR3 protein. The sample consists of approximately 79,000 distinct CDR3 sequences, approximately 77% of them appearing once. Material: lung tumor tissue. This chain connects TRBV20-1 to TRBJ2-7; D possibly uses TRBD1 or TRBD2 (6 bases each). The TCR sequence derives from a woman in her 40s with non-small cell lung cancer. CDR3 protein: CSASPPRLGGIGEQYF. CDR3 sequence (DNA): TGCAGTGCTAGCCCGCCGCGACTAGGGGGAATAGGGGAGCAGTACTTC.